Given below is one T cell receptor (beta chain) in context. Its matching antigen is unknown. The entry originates in a study of CD8+ T cells in alopecia areata. Study results and limitations: Scalp sequencing also captures normal skin's resident alphabeta T cells. More clonal than normal scalp was lesional scalp, particularly alopecia totalis/universalis.

Alopecia areata patients provided lesional scalp punch biopsies and peripheral blood, both collected for the study. Sequencing relied on a cDNA template that was reverse transcribed from extracted RNA. The protocol was immunoSEQ multiplex PCR, while the TCRdb copy is restricted to in-frame clones and leaves out a portion. The sample lists around 80,000 clones; just over 50% were seen once. This receptor was obtained from a human donor with alopecia areata. The sequencing input was NKG2D-high CD8+ T cells sorted from blood.

CDR3 in amino acids: CASSQDANEQFF. In nucleotides, the CDR3 is TGTGCCAGCAGCCAAGACGCAAATGAGCAGTTCTTC. The chain uses TRBV4-2 and TRBJ2-1; no firm D call. The germline V gene encodes CDR1 LGHNA and CDR2 YNFKEQ. Trimming removed 0 bases from V and 7 bases from J, with 4 bases in between. The CDR3 contains 12 residues.